This T cell receptor (beta chain) comes out of a study of T cells in Graves' hyperthyroidism and ophthalmopathy. Study-level findings and limits: Ophthalmopathy and stable hyperthyroidism were separated by a 13 V-J model.

RNA transcripts served as the template for amplifying TCR beta CDR3 regions. HTBI primers were employed in a first-round RT-PCR of the TCR CDR3. Each CDR3 protein is one row after TCRdb ran MiXCR on the multiplex PCR reads. Here the sample spans about 590,000 distinct CDR3 sequences, 14% being singletons. The study included ophthalmopathy patients with Clinical Activity Score at least 3, NOSPECS grade at least 4 and duration under 3 months. Together with thyroid ultrasound, orbital computed tomography, serum thyroxine and TRAb, clinical symptoms were used for diagnoses. Germline V gene sequence: CDR1 MNHEY, CDR2 SVGEGT. J was trimmed by 7 bases and V by 5 bases; bases with no gene match: 7. This CDR3 contains 13 residues. This clonotype was seen just once. The antigen remains undetermined.

The chain recombines TRBV6-2 or TRBV6-3 with TRBJ1-2, with 7 bases that match TRBD1. The specimen was blood. The TCR was taken from a woman under 30 with Graves' ophthalmopathy. CDR3 nucleotide sequence: TGTGCCAGCAGTCAGGGGGGACGGGGTGGCTACACCTTC. Translation gives CASSQGGRGGYTF.